This TCR beta chain was sequenced in a study of T cell responses to AZD1222 COVID-19 vaccine (dated by TCRdb to about 2021). At the level of the whole study: AZD1222 recipients given second doses at about 4 weeks or at about 12 weeks were pooled, since spike-specific TCR depth and breadth were not found to differ between the two schedules. TCR sequencing covered 230 or so trial participants: 207 given two doses of AZD1222 and 26 given two doses of MenACWY control vaccine. Enrollment into the trials was organized by age into subgroups of 18-55, 56-69 and 70-plus years, and those subgroups contained 148, 28 and 57 TCR-sequenced participants, respectively. What the work shows at the level of the full study, not this receptor alone: The vaccine-associated CD4 TCRs covered the entire spike protein, and the dominant responses fell in regions 160-218 and 743-854. In the small 56-69-year group, the increase in depth fell short of significance, most likely because of low power. Conclusions about previously exposed vaccinees are limited because only six or seven AZD1222 recipients were SARS-CoV-2 seropositive at baseline. A significant rise in spike-specific TCR breadth and depth was observed after two AZD1222 doses relative to day 0 and relative to MenACWY recipients. Because no day 14 peak-response samples were available, the repertoires could be characterized only after the peak T cell response. Most participants were white British and females outnumbered males, and the authors suggested that clonal diversity may have been underestimated. Reportedly, almost half of the unique spike-specific TCRs recognized epitopes lying outside the regions that are mutated in the B.1.351 and B.1.1.7 variants.

The CDR3 regions of human TCRbeta chains were analyzed by immunosequencing. Per the source publication's procedure: Repertoire TCRs were matched against a reference library of SARS-CoV-2-specific TCRs generated with the MIRA antigen-specificity platform. Breadth meant the fraction of unique TCRs that were SARS-CoV-2-associated, whereas depth meant the fraction of total T cells that were SARS-CoV-2-associated. Each spike-specific TCR was assigned to its reactive spike region and to a CD4 or CD8 class using the MIRA data. Log10-transformed breadth and depth values were compared by one-way ANOVA with Sidak's multiple comparisons tests. TCRdb stores this immuneACCESS table with in-frame sequences only. Part of the clones is absent; in the studies checked, under half of the shortfall reflects unresolved V genes, and no reason is known for the rest. From that table come the V and J calls and clone size; the DNA was used to work out D and trimming. This sample is represented by 170,000 or so clones; roughly nine tenths of them were singletons. About 2.8% of the sample lies in the top ten.

The CDR3 has 15 amino acids, counting the end cysteine and phenylalanine. The sequence is cut down to CDR3 DNA, 45 bases in frame from base 1. For CDR1 and CDR2, the germline V gene lists MDHEN and SYDVKM. V and J are trimmed by 4 bases and 7 bases, and the gene matches miss 9 bases of the junction. Taken with the paper, the label for time point translates to: baseline before first vaccination. Vaccinee samples came from UK trials COV001 and COV002, including a single-blind randomized controlled phase 2/3 trial of AZD1222 (ChAdOx1 nCoV-19) in healthy adults. For TCRbeta chain sequencing, PBMC samples were collected from trial participants at day 0 and at day 28 after the second dose. On this clone: Its binding antigen is unknown. No much larger clone is present one base from it, and per-base qualities are unavailable.

The sample here was peripheral blood, taken on day 0 of AZD1222 vaccination. The sequence was collected from an adult in good health. The sequence joins TRBV28 to TRBJ1-1; the central 10 bases match TRBD1. The sequenced DNA is TGTGCCAGCAGTTCCCGGGACAGGGGCCCCCATGAAGCTTTCTTT. Translated, it reads CASSSRDRGPHEAFF.